Presented here are 5 T cell receptor beta chains from one specimen sequenced in a study of CD8 T cells in ankylosing spondylitis. One entry per CDR3 protein results from TCRdb running MiXCR on the 5' RACE reads. The sample includes 200,000 to 250,000 distinct CDR3 sequences, approximately 11% of them seen just once. Sequenced sample: blood, either unsorted or a sorted T cell fraction (not recorded which). Receptors were obtained from a male donor with ankylosing spondylitis or in good health (not recorded which).

This clonotype appeared once. A much larger clone lies a single base off, so this may be a read error. The CDR3 DNA sequence: TGTGCCGGCAGTGCCGGGACAGGCAATGAAAAACTGTTTTTT. It is translated as CAGSAGTGNEKLFF. The rearrangement joins TRBV12-3 or TRBV12-4 to TRBJ1-4; 8 bases are shared with TRBD1. The CDR3 runs 14 residues.

This clonotype was found many times. V gene TRBV7-3 combines with J gene TRBJ1-1; possibly TRBD1 for D (5 bases). The germline V gene encodes CDR1 SGHTA and CDR2 FQGTGA. This CDR3 comprises 16 residues. Trimming removed 4 bases from V and 3 bases from J, with 18 bases in between. Written as DNA, the CDR3 is TGTGCCAGCAGCTCCGGGGGGAGGGGAGGGCACACTGAAGCTTTCTTT. It is translated as CASSSGGRGGHTEAFF.

The V call is TRBV12-3 or TRBV12-4, the J call TRBJ2-2, with a possible D match to TRBD2 (5 bases). Trimming left V 2 bases short and J 1 base short, with 11 bases between. This CDR3 has 16 residues. The CDR3 nucleotides read TGTGCCAGCAGTTTATCCCCCGGAGGGAACACCGGGGAGCTGTTTTTT. Its protein is CASSLSPGGNTGELFF.

This clonotype has ten or more counts. The chain links TRBV29-1 to TRBJ2-1; D is possibly TRBD2 (5 bases). The germline gives CDR1 SQVTM, CDR2 ANQGSEA. The ends were cut back, 5 bases at V and 4 bases at J, with 6 bases in the middle. This CDR3 is built from 11 residues. The DNA for the CDR3 is TGCAGCGTTAGAGGGTACAATGAGCAGTTCTTC. It translates to CSVRGYNEQFF.

This clonotype was detected many times. J is TRBJ1-4 and V is TRBV4-1; D possibly corresponds to TRBD1 (5 bases). V lost 0 bases and J 8 bases, leaving 10 bases between the germline ends. CDR1 MGHRA and CDR2 YSYEKL come from the germline V gene. This CDR3 has 14 residues. This chain's CDR3 is CASSQDRVGEKLFF. The CDR3 nucleotides are TGCGCCAGCAGCCAAGACAGGGTCGGCGAAAAACTGTTTTTT.